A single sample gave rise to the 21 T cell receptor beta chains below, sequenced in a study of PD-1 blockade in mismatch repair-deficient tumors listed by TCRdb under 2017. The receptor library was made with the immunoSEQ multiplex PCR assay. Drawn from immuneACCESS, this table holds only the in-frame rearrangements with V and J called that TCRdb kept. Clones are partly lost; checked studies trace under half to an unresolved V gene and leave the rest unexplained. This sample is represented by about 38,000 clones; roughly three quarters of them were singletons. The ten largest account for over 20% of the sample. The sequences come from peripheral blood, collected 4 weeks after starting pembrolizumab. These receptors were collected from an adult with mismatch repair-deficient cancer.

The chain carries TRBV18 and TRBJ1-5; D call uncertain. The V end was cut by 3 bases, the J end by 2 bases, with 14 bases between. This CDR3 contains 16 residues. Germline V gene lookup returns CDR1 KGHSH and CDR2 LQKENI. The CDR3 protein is CASSPQGTGGNQPQHF. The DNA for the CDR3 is TGTGCCAGCTCACCTCAAGGCACCGGGGGCAATCAGCCCCAGCATTTT.

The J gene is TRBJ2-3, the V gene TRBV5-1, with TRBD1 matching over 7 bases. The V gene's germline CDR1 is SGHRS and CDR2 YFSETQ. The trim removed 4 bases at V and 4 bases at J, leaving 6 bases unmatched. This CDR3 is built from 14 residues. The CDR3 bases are TGCGCCAGCAGCCGTATAGACAGGGCAGATACGCAGTATTTT. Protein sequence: CASSRIDRADTQYF.

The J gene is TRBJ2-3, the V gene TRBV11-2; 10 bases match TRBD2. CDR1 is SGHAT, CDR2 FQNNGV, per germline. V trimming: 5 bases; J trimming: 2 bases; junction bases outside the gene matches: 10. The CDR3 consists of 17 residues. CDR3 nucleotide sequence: TGTGCCAGCAGCCCCTGGGAACTAGCGGGGCCCACAGATACGCAGTATTTT. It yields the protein CASSPWELAGPTDTQYF.

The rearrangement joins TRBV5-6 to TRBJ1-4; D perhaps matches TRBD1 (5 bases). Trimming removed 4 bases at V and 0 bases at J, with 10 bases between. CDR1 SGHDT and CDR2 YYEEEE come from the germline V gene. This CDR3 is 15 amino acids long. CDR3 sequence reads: CASSQAGATNEKLFF. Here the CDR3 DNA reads TGTGCCAGCAGCCAAGCGGGGGCAACTAATGAAAAACTGTTTTTT.

This CDR3 reads CASSGDRVLSGANVLTF. The CDR3 DNA sequence: TGCGCCAGCAGTGGGGACAGGGTTCTTTCTGGGGCCAACGTCCTGACTTTC. V is TRBV10-2 and J is TRBJ2-6, with 9 nucleotides matching TRBD1. The CDR3 totals 17 residues. Germline V CDR1 and CDR2: WSHSY, SAAADI. The V gene end was trimmed by 4 bases and the J gene end by 1 base; junction bases not matched to a gene: 5.

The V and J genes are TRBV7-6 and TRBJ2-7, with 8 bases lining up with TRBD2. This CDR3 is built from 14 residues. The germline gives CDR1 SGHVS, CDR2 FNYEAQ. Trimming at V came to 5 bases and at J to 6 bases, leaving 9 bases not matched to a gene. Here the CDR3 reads CASSDRPTSAEQYF. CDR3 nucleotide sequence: TGTGCCAGCAGCGACCGTCCGACTAGCGCCGAGCAGTACTTC.

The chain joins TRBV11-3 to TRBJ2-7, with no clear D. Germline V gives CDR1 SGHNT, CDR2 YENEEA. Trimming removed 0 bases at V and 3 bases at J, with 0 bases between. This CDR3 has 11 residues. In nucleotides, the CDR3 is TGTGCCAGCAGCTTAGACTACGAGCAGTACTTC. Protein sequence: CASSLDYEQYF.

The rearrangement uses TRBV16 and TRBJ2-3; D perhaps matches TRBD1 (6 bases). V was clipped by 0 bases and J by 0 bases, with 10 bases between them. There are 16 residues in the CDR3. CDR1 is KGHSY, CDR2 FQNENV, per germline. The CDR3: CASSQSTGFSTDTQYF. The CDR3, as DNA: TGTGCCAGCAGCCAATCCACAGGGTTTAGCACAGATACGCAGTATTTT.

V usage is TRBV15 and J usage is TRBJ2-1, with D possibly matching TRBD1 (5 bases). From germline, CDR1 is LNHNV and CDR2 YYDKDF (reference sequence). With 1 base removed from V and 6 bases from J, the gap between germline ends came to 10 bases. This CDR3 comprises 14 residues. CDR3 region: CATSRALGVNEQFF. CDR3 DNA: TGTGCCACCAGCAGAGCCCTAGGGGTCAATGAGCAGTTCTTC.

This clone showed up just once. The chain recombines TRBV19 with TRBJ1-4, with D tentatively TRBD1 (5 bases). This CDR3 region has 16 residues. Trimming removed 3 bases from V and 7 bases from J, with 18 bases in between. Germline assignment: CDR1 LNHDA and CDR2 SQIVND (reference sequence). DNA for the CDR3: TGTGCCAGTAGTATGACCTTCGTCACCGGGGGTGAAAAACTGTTTTTT. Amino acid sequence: CASSMTFVTGGEKLFF.

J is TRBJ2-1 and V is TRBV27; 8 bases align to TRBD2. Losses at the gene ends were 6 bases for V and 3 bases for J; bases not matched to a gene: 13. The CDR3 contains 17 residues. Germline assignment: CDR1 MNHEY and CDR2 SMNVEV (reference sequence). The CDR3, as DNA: TGTGCCAGCAGCCCCGAAGGAGCGGGAGACTACTACAATGAGCAGTTCTTC. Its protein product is CASSPEGAGDYYNEQFF.

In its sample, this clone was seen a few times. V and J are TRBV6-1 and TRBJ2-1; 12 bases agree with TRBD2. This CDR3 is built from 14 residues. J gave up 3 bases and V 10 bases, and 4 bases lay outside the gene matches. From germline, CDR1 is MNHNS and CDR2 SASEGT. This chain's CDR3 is CATLAGGGYNEQFF. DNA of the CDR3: TGTGCCACGCTAGCGGGAGGGGGCTACAATGAGCAGTTCTTC.

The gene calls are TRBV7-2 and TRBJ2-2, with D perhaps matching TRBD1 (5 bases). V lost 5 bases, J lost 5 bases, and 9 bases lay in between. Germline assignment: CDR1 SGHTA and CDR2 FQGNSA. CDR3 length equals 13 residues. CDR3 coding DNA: TGTGCCAGCAGCCGGCCAGGGACCGGGGAGCTGTTTTTT. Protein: CASSRPGTGELFF.

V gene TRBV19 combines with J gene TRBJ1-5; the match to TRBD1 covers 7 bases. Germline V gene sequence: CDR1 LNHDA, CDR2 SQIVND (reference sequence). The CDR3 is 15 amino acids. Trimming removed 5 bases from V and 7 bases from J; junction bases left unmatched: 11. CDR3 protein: CASSPTTGAGQPQHF. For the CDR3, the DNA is TGTGCCAGTAGTCCAACTACAGGGGCGGGACAGCCCCAGCATTTT.

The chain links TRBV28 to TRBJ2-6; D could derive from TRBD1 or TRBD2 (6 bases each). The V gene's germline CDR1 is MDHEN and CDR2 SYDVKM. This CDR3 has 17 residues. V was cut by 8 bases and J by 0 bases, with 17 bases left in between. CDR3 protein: CASVGGIGLSGANVLTF. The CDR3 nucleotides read TGTGCCAGCGTAGGGGGGATCGGACTCTCTGGGGCCAACGTCCTGACTTTC.

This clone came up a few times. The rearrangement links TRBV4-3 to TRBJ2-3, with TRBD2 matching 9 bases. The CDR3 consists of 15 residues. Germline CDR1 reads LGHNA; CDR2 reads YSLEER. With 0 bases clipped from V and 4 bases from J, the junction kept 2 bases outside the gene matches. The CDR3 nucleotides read TGCGCCAGCAGCCAAGAGCGGGAGGGCCCAGATACGCAGTATTTT. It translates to CASSQEREGPDTQYF.

The CDR3 DNA sequence: TGTGCCAGCAGCCGCGGGACTAGCGGCCTCTACGAGCAGTACTTC. This gives the protein CASSRGTSGLYEQYF. The chain uses TRBV11-3 and TRBJ2-7, with 11 positions matching TRBD2. V was pared by 5 bases and J by 3 bases, with 6 bases of the junction left unmatched. This CDR3 is built from 15 residues. Germline-derived CDR1 and CDR2 are SGHNT and YENEEA.

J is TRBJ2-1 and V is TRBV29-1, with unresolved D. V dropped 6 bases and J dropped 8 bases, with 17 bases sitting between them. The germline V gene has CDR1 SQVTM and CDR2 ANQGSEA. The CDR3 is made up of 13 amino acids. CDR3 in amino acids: CSVANPRNYEQFF. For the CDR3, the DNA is TGCAGCGTAGCTAACCCGCGAAATTATGAGCAGTTCTTC.

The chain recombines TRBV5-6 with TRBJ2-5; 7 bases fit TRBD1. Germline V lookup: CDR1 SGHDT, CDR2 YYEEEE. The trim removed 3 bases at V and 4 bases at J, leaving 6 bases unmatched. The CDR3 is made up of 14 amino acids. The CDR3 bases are TGTGCCAGCAGCTCACAGGGGCGAGGAGAGACCCAGTACTTC. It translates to CASSSQGRGETQYF.

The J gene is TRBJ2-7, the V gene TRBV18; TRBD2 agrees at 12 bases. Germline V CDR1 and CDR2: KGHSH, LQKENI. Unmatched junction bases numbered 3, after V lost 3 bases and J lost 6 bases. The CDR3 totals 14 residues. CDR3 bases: TGTGCCAGCTCACCGACTAGCGGGAGTCGCGAGCAGTACTTC. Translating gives CASSPTSGSREQYF.

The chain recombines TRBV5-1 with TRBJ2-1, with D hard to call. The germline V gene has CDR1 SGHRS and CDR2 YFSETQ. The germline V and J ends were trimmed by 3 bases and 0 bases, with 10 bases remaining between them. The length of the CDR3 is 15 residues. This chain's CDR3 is CASSWSISSYNEQFF. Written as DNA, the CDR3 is TGCGCCAGCAGCTGGAGTATTAGCTCCTACAATGAGCAGTTCTTC.